These 25 T cell receptor beta chains originate from one sample sequenced in a study of tissue T cells after allogeneic stem cell transplantation. Time point meaning: mouse harvest day 14 after allogeneic transplant. Mouse grafts combined 10^7 T-cell-depleted bone marrow cells with 10^6 splenic CD5+ T cells. Only in-frame clones appear in the TCRdb table, and some are missing; sequencing was by immunoSEQ multiplex PCR. The sample holds 5,500 to 8,500 clones, around a third seen once. The sample comprised skin. Source of these receptors: a female BALB/c mouse given C57BL/6 T cells with graft-versus-host disease after an allogeneic hematopoietic cell transplant.

With regard to this clone: Gene names denote mouse genes. Coverage ceases 1 residue before the CDR3 finishes, and the germline J gene fills in the end. The V and J genes are TRBV19 and TRBJ1-1; D is uncertain. V was trimmed by 2 bases and J by 3 bases, leaving 5 bases between them. CDR1 is FNHDT, CDR2 SITEND, per germline (reference sequence). CDR3 length equals 12 residues. CDR3 sequence: CASSMWDTEVFF. The sequenced CDR3 bases are TGTGCCAGCAGTATGTGGGACACAGAAGTCTTC.

This clone was seen more than once but under ten times. Gene names refer to mouse genes. The read falls 1 residue short of the CDR3 end, and the missing part is taken from the germline J gene. The sample has other DNA sequences that encode this CDR3 too. The chain links TRBV26 to TRBJ1-1; D is unresolved. CDR1 is KGHPV, CDR2 FQNQEV, per germline (reference sequence). V was clipped by 3 bases and J by 1 base, with 3 bases between them. CDR3 length: 12 amino acids. The CDR3 protein is CASSLQNTEVFF. The DNA read from the CDR3 is TGTGCCAGCAGTCTACAAAACACAGAAGTCTTC.

This clone was seen a few times. The genes are named according to mouse. The read gets to within 1 residue of the CDR3 end, and the germline J gene fills in the rest. The gene calls are TRBV26 and TRBJ2-7; TRBD1 matches 7 bases. Trimming at V came to 4 bases and at J to 7 bases, leaving 7 bases not matched to a gene. There are 13 residues in the CDR3. The germline CDR1 and CDR2 sequences are KGHPV and FQNQEV (reference sequence). The DNA read from the CDR3 is TGTGCCAGCAGTCGGAACAGGGGCGGGGAACAGTAC. This encodes CASSRNRGGEQY. The whole CDR3 protein reads CASSRNRGGEQYF.

A note on this clone: All gene names here are mouse names. The covered CDR3 bases are TGTGCCAGCAGTCAACAGGGGGCCGACACAGAAGTCTTC. Translated, it gives CASSQQGADTEVF. The full CDR3 sequence reads CASSQQGADTEVFF. The rearrangement links TRBV26 to TRBJ1-1; 9 bases align to TRBD1. The CDR3 is cut off 1 residue early in the read; its end comes from the germline J gene. The CDR3 is made up of 14 amino acids. CDR1 is KGHPV, CDR2 FQNQEV, per germline (reference sequence). J was trimmed by 3 bases and V by 4 bases; bases with no gene match: 3.

About this clone itself: Gene labels here are mouse ones. Read coverage stops 1 residue before the CDR3 terminus; the germline J gene supplies the remainder. The V and J genes are TRBV26 and TRBJ1-2, with D unclear. Germline values: CDR1 KGHPV, CDR2 FQNQEV (reference sequence). CDR3 size: 13 residues. Trimming left V 0 bases short and J 2 bases short, with 4 bases between. CDR3 DNA (partial): TGTGCCAGCAGTCTGTCCGGGAACTCCGACTACACC. Translated: CASSLSGNSDYT. The CDR3 as a whole reads CASSLSGNSDYTF.

This clone is deemed medium-sized. Gene names and germline refer to mouse. The read finishes 1 residue shy of the CDR3 end, and the germline J gene is used to complete it. The chain recombines TRBV26 with TRBJ1-3, with a weak D call TRBD1 (6 bases). This CDR3 has 15 amino acids. The V end lost 6 bases, the J end lost 0 bases, and 12 bases lay between the germline ends. The V gene's germline CDR1 is KGHPV and CDR2 FQNQEV (reference sequence). The CDR3 spells CASSPTGLSGNTLYF. The CDR3 bases that were read are TGTGCCAGCAGCCCTACAGGGCTTTCTGGAAATACGCTCTAT.

A remark on this clone: Gene names denote mouse genes. The CDR3 end lies 1 residue beyond the end of the read and is filled in from the germline J gene. The chain recombines TRBV30 with TRBJ2-4; D gene unclear. The V gene lost 2 bases and the J gene lost 0 bases, with 6 bases spanning the gap. Per the germline V gene, CDR1 is SQVVS and CDR2 is ANEGSEA. There are 13 residues in the CDR3. CDR3 protein: CSSRKTSQNTLYF. CDR3 DNA, as far as it was read: TGTAGTTCTAGAAAGACTAGTCAAAACACCTTGTAC. The full variable domain, in which reference TRBV30 and TRBJ2-4 provide the parts outside the CDR3, is SVLLYQKPNRDICQSGTSLKIQCVADSQVVSMFWYQQFQEQSLMLMATANEGSEATYESGFTKDKFPISRPNLTFSTLTVNNARPGDSSIYFCSSRKTSQNTLYFGAGTRLSVL.

Concerning this clone itself: Gene labels here are mouse ones. The read ends 1 residue shy of where the CDR3 ends; the end is completed using the germline J gene. At the DNA level, this CDR3 is encoded by other sequences in the same sample as well. The V call is TRBV3, the J call TRBJ1-3, with TRBD1 identical over 7 bases. Trimming removed 5 bases from V and 2 bases from J; junction bases left unmatched: 3. CDR3 length equals 14 residues. Germline V gene lookup returns CDR1 SNHLY and CDR2 FYNGKV (reference sequence). CDR3 bases read: TGTGCCAGCAGCCCTCAGGGGGCTGGAAATACGCTCTAT. The encoded protein is CASSPQGAGNTLY. The full CDR3 sequence reads CASSPQGAGNTLYF. Full variable domain (remainder filled in from reference TRBV3 and TRBJ1-3): GPKVLQIPSHQIIDMGQMVTLNCDPVSNHLYFYWYKQILGQQMEFLVNFYNGKVMEKSKLFKDQFSVERPDGSYFTLKIQPTALEDSAVYFCASSPQGAGNTLYFGEGSRLIVV.

For this clone: Gene names refer to mouse genes. The read finishes 1 residue shy of the CDR3 end, and the germline J gene is used to complete it. The V call is TRBV26, the J call TRBJ2-2; D may be TRBD2 (6 bases). V lost 3 bases, J lost 4 bases, and 9 bases lay in between. The CDR3 is made up of 14 amino acids. Germline assignment: CDR1 KGHPV and CDR2 FQNQEV (reference sequence). The CDR3 DNA, read in part, is TGTGCCAGCAGTCTTTGGGGGAGCACCGGGCAGCTCTAC. Protein: CASSLWGSTGQLY. The whole CDR3 protein is CASSLWGSTGQLYF.

To note about this clone: Each gene name is a mouse one. The read halts 1 residue ahead of the CDR3 end, with the missing end drawn from the germline J gene. The chain employs TRBV3 and TRBJ2-2; 8 bases map to TRBD1. V dropped 5 bases and J dropped 4; count of bases not matched to a gene: 3. This CDR3 region has 14 residues. Per germline, CDR1 SNHLY and CDR2 FYNGKV (reference sequence). CDR3 sequence: CASSGDRPTGQLYF. The sequenced part of the CDR3 DNA is TGTGCCAGCAGCGGGGACAGGCCCACCGGGCAGCTCTAC.

About this clone itself: Here the gene names and germline are mouse. The CDR3 spells CASSDRDKNYAEQFF. CDR3 bases read: TGTGCCAGCAGTGACCGGGACAAAAACTATGCTGAGCAGTTC. The V gene is TRBV13-1, the J gene TRBJ2-1, with D possibly being TRBD1 (6 bases). The CDR3 extends 1 residue past the end of the read, so its final part is completed from the germline J gene. The CDR3 length is 15 residues. The V end lost 2 bases, the J end lost 1 base, and 10 bases lay between the germline ends. Germline CDR1 reads NSHNY; CDR2 reads SYGAGN.

Concerning this clone: Gene names and germline refer to mouse. With the read ending 1 residue before the CDR3 end, the germline J gene is used to fill in that end. This chain links TRBV26 with TRBJ2-4; TRBD1 matches at 7 bases. J lost 0 bases, V lost 4 bases, and 4 bases had no gene match. The CDR3 covers 15 residues. Germline-derived CDR1 and CDR2 are KGHPV and FQNQEV (reference sequence). The CDR3 protein is CASSRGQHSQNTLYF. The covered CDR3 bases are TGTGCCAGCAGTCGGGGACAGCATAGTCAAAACACCTTGTAC.

Only a few counts were recorded for this clone. The germline and genes are mouse ones. The part of the CDR3 DNA that was read is TGTGCCAGCAGCAACCACAAGAACACCGGGCAGCTCTAC. Translating gives CASSNHKNTGQLY. The whole CDR3 reads CASSNHKNTGQLYF. V is TRBV26 and J is TRBJ2-2; D call uncertain. Coverage ceases 1 residue before the CDR3 finishes, and the germline J gene fills in the end. The CDR3 extends over 14 amino acids. Trimming stripped 6 bases from V and 2 bases from J, with 10 bases between. Germline assignment: CDR1 KGHPV and CDR2 FQNQEV (reference sequence).

Details on this clone: The gene names here belong to mouse. The read ends 1 residue early relative to the CDR3; the germline J gene fills the gap. This chain uses TRBV26 with TRBJ2-4, with TRBD1 as a possible D gene (5 bases). V was cut by 6 bases and J by 1 base, with 5 bases left in between. Germline V lookup: CDR1 KGHPV, CDR2 FQNQEV (reference sequence). This CDR3 spans 12 amino acids. CDR3 DNA (partial): TGTGCCAGCAGCAGGGGTCAAAACACCTTGTAC. Its translation: CASSRGQNTLY. The CDR3 in its entirety is CASSRGQNTLYF.

This clone was counted only a few times. The listed genes are named as in mouse. The CDR3 bases that were read are TGTGCCAGCAGTCTGTCAGGGGGCGCGGACACCCAGTAC. It codes for CASSLSGGADTQY. The entire CDR3 sequence reads CASSLSGGADTQYF. The gene calls are TRBV26 and TRBJ2-5; D might be TRBD1 (7 bases). The read gets to within 1 residue of the CDR3 end, and the germline J gene fills in the rest. Between the trimmed V and J ends, which lost 0 bases and 6 bases, there was a span of 10 bases. This CDR3 is built from 14 residues. Germline V CDR1 and CDR2: KGHPV, FQNQEV (reference sequence).

Comment on this clone: Gene labels here are mouse ones. The CDR3 is cut off 1 residue early in the read; its end comes from the germline J gene. The rearrangement links TRBV19 to TRBJ2-7, with D perhaps TRBD1 (5 bases). CDR1 is FNHDT, CDR2 SITEND, per germline (reference sequence). The length of the CDR3 is 12 residues. Trimming cost V 7 bases and J 0 bases, with 8 bases left between them. The CDR3 bases that were read are TGTGCCAGCTCGGACATCTCCTATGAACAGTAC. It translates to CASSDISYEQY. The entire CDR3 protein is CASSDISYEQYF.

This clone is medium-sized in the sample. All gene names here are mouse names. Read coverage stops 1 residue before the CDR3 terminus; the germline J gene supplies the remainder. The V call is TRBV13-3, the J call TRBJ2-7; D uncertain. V lost 2 bases and J lost 0, with 6 bases in between. The V gene's germline CDR1 is NNHDY and CDR2 SYVADS. This CDR3 region has 13 residues. CDR3 residues: CASSDWSSYEQYF. Incomplete CDR3 DNA: TGTGCCAGCAGTGACTGGAGCTCCTATGAACAGTAC.

Worth noting for this clone: The listed genes are named as in mouse. Here the CDR3 reads CASSLGGYYEQYF. The covered CDR3 bases are TGTGCCAGCAGTCTGGGGGGGTACTATGAACAGTAC. The chain combines TRBV26 with TRBJ2-7; tentative D call: TRBD2 (6 bases). The read gets to within 1 residue of the CDR3 end, and the germline J gene fills in the rest. Germline-derived CDR1 and CDR2 are KGHPV and FQNQEV (reference sequence). CDR3 length: 13 residues. The V end lost 2 bases, the J end lost 3 bases, and 8 bases lay between the germline ends.

Of note for this clone: These gene names are mouse names. The CDR3 end is not reached by the read, which stops 1 residue before it; the germline J gene fills it in. This chain links TRBV12-1 with TRBJ1-2, with D possibly being TRBD1 (6 bases). From germline, CDR1 is SGHSN and CDR2 HYEKVE. This CDR3 region has 13 residues. The V gene lost 1 base and the J gene lost 2 bases, with 7 bases spanning the gap. The CDR3 spells CASSLGQNSDYTF. The CDR3 DNA, read in part, is TGTGCCAGCTCTCTAGGACAGAACTCCGACTACACC.

The sample holds a few counts of this clone. Genes here carry mouse names. The read ends 1 residue early relative to the CDR3; the germline J gene fills the gap. The chain is built from TRBV3 and TRBJ2-3, with 10 bases identical to TRBD2. The CDR3 covers 15 residues. Germline assignment: CDR1 SNHLY and CDR2 FYNGKV (reference sequence). The J segment lost 1 base and the V segment lost 5 bases, leaving 3 bases of the junction unmatched. The DNA read from the CDR3 is TGTGCCAGCAGCCCCGGACTGGGGGGTGCAGAAACGCTGTAT. It codes for CASSPGLGGAETLY. The whole CDR3 is CASSPGLGGAETLYF.

As for this clone: Gene names and germline refer to mouse. The CDR3 goes on 1 residue after the read ends, and that part is filled in from the germline J gene. The V gene is TRBV19, the J gene TRBJ2-1; D gene ambiguous. Germline V gene lookup returns CDR1 FNHDT and CDR2 SITEND (reference sequence). V lost 2 bases and J 3 bases, leaving 9 bases between the germline ends. The CDR3 extends over 14 amino acids. CDR3 residues: CASSIGQTYAEQFF. CDR3 DNA, as far as it was read: TGTGCCAGCAGTATTGGTCAGACCTATGCTGAGCAGTTC.

This clone was seen only once. Possible read error: a much larger clone is one base away. Any gene name here is a mouse gene name. The sequenced fragment ends 1 residue before the CDR3 boundary, so the rest is inferred from the germline J gene. This chain links TRBV26 with TRBJ2-7, with TRBD1 matching 7 bases. The ends lost 5 bases at V and 0 bases at J; junction bases unmatched: 1. The CDR3 has 13 amino acids. Germline assignment: CDR1 KGHPV and CDR2 FQNQEV (reference sequence). The chain's CDR3 is CASSSGGSYEQYF. The sequenced CDR3 bases are TGTGCCAGCAGTTCAGGGGGCTCCTATGAACAGTAC.

For this clone: Any gene name here is a mouse gene name. The observed sequence ends 1 residue before the CDR3 terminus, with the missing tail filled in from the germline J gene. The chain is built from TRBV26 and TRBJ2-1, with TRBD2 matching 9 bases. The CDR3 spans 14 residues. The V segment lost 2 bases and the J segment 4 bases; nucleotides outside the gene matches: 0. Germline V gene sequence: CDR1 KGHPV, CDR2 FQNQEV (reference sequence). CDR3 sequence reads: CASSLDWGYAEQFF. CDR3 DNA, as far as it was read: TGTGCCAGCAGTCTGGACTGGGGGTATGCTGAGCAGTTC.

Sample share makes this clone medium-sized. Genes here carry mouse names. The sequence runs out 1 residue before the end of the CDR3; the remainder is reconstructed from the germline J gene. This chain uses TRBV26 with TRBJ1-3; TRBD1 aligns across 9 bases. Germline lookup yields CDR1 KGHPV and CDR2 FQNQEV (reference sequence). The CDR3 sequence is 14 residues long. The junction had 3 bases not matched to a gene; V was cut back by 6 bases and J by 3 bases. The CDR3 reads CASREDRGGNTLYF. The sequenced part of the CDR3 DNA is TGTGCCAGCAGAGAGGACAGGGGTGGAAATACGCTCTAT.

Comment on this clone: Mouse gene names apply. The missing CDR3 end, 1 residue past where the read stops, is filled in from the germline J gene. V gene TRBV13-3 combines with J gene TRBJ1-6; D may be TRBD1 (6 bases). TRBJ1-6 has ORF status, its function being uncertain. V was trimmed by 5 bases and J by 0 bases, leaving 9 bases between them. Germline CDR1 reads NNHDY; CDR2 reads SYVADS. This CDR3 spans 15 amino acids. The part of the CDR3 DNA that was read is TGTGCCAGCAGGCGGGACAATTCCTATAATTCGCCCCTCTAC. This gives the protein CASRRDNSYNSPLY. The entire CDR3 protein reads CASRRDNSYNSPLYF.